A selection of T cell receptor beta chains follows, all from one sample in a study of T-cell memory formation after mild COVID-19. Each CDR3 protein gets one entry after TCRdb re-called the 5' RACE reads with MiXCR. The top ten hold around 8.4% of the sample, which has 470,000 or so distinct CDR3 sequences, 20% seen once. Material for sequencing was PBMCs or a T cell subset sorted from them (not recorded which). These receptors were collected from an adult woman who had mild COVID-19 (a few samples of this study predate the infection). Cell type and time point are not known. CDR3s include the opening cysteine and the closing phenylalanine or tryptophan. A D gene is named only where the DNA matches it firmly. Some rows mark clone size as missing; the rest say once, few, many or name a class of expanded clone.

clone_size	cdr3_length	v_call	j_call	d_call	cdr3_nt	cdr3_aa
few	15	TRBV6-4	TRBJ2-3	.	TGTGCCAGCAGTGACTCAGGGGGTGTCACAGATACGCAGTATTTT	CASSDSGGVTDTQYF
many	17	TRBV7-2	TRBJ2-5	TRBD2	TGTGCCAGCAGCCGAGGGGGGGGGCGGGAGGCCCTAGAGACCCAGTACTTC	CASSRGGGREALETQYF
.	15	TRBV7-8	TRBJ1-1	.	TGTGCCAGCAGTTATGGGACCGACATGAACACTGAAGCTTTCTTT	CASSYGTDMNTEAFF
.	12	TRBV14	TRBJ1-2	.	TGTGCCAGCAGCCCACAGGGTGAGGGCTACACCTTC	CASSPQGEGYTF
.	16	TRBV3-1	TRBJ2-1	.	TGTGCCAGCAGCCAAGAAGTGGGGGGTTTCTACAATGAGCAGTTCTTC	CASSQEVGGFYNEQFF
.	20	TRBV23-1	TRBJ1-5	TRBD1	TGCGCCAGCAGTCCATCCAGGGACAGGGGAACCCTTCTTAGCAATCAGCCCCAGCATTTT	CASSPSRDRGTLLSNQPQHF
few	15	TRBV7-2	TRBJ2-5	TRBD2	TGTGCCAGCAGCCGGACCGGGACTAGCTGGGAGACCCAGTACTTC	CASSRTGTSWETQYF
.	13	TRBV27	TRBJ1-1	TRBD1	TGTGCCAGCAGCGGGCAGGGGGACACTGAAGCTTTCTTT	CASSGQGDTEAFF
.	12	TRBV27	TRBJ1-1	.	TGTGCCAGCGGATATATGGGGCCTGAAGCTTTCTTT	CASGYMGPEAFF
.	15	TRBV7-8	TRBJ1-1	.	TGTGCCAGCAGCCCCTGGACTATACCGAGCACTGAAGCTTTCTTT	CASSPWTIPSTEAFF
few	16	TRBV12-3/TRBV12-4	TRBJ1-5	TRBD1	TGTGCCAGCAGCCCCAACCAGGGGGGCCTTAATCAGCCCCAGCATTTT	CASSPNQGGLNQPQHF
.	15	TRBV2	TRBJ2-1	.	TGTGCCAGCAGTGAAGCATTAGGGGTTAACAATGAGCAGTTCTTC	CASSEALGVNNEQFF
.	15	TRBV20-1	TRBJ2-5	.	TGCAGTGCTAGGGACCGGGACACCATCCAAGAGACCCAGTACTTC	CSARDRDTIQETQYF
few	14	TRBV18	TRBJ2-5	TRBD2	TGTGCCAGCTCCATGACTAGCGGGACGGAGACCCAGTACTTC	CASSMTSGTETQYF
many	15	TRBV10-3	TRBJ1-3	.	TGTGCCATCAGTGCGCCCCCGGGGCTCGGAAACACCATATATTTT	CAISAPPGLGNTIYF
few	15	TRBV20-1	TRBJ2-7	TRBD2	TGCAGTGCCCCTAAGACTAGCGGGGGGACCTACGAGCAGTACTTC	CSAPKTSGGTYEQYF
few	13	TRBV12-3/TRBV12-4	TRBJ1-2	.	TGTGCCAGCAGTCCTTCCCAGGGTAGTGGCTACACCTTC	CASSPSQGSGYTF
few	15	TRBV4-3	TRBJ2-7	TRBD1	TGCGCCAGCAGCCAAGATGACAGGGGTTGGTTGAAGCAGTACTTC	CASSQDDRGWLKQYF
.	15	TRBV27	TRBJ2-7	.	TGTGCCAGCAGTTTAACTCGACTAGATTCGAACGAGCAGTACTTC	CASSLTRLDSNEQYF
.	15	TRBV7-2	TRBJ2-3	TRBD1	TGTGCCAGCAGCTTCACAGGGGTCGACACAGATACGCAGTATTTT	CASSFTGVDTDTQYF
.	14	TRBV4-1	TRBJ2-2	.	TGCGCCAGCAGTAGGCAGGAGTTCACCGGGGAGCTGTTTTTT	CASSRQEFTGELFF
.	12	TRBV5-4	TRBJ1-2	.	TGTGCCAGCAGCTTGGCGCTAAATGGCTACACCTTC	CASSLALNGYTF
.	17	TRBV7-3	TRBJ2-2	TRBD1	TGTGCCAGCAGCTTACCGGACAGGGGGGAAGGGCCCGGGGAGCTGTTTTTT	CASSLPDRGEGPGELFF